This is a list of T cell receptor beta chains from one sample in a study of CD8 T cells in Susac syndrome. TCRdb re-derived calls from the immunoSEQ multiplex PCR reads in MiXCR, one entry per CDR3 protein. The data show 120,000 to 150,000 distinct CDR3 sequences, with about 94% seen just once and approximately 0.25% held by the top ten. The sample taken for sequencing was CD8+ T cells from PBMCs. The origin of the receptors is a human donor in good health. Each CDR3 is given with its conserved first and last residue. A D gene is named only where the DNA matches it firmly.

CASKAAEQFF TRBJ2-1 . TRBV27
CASTLGEKNIQYF TRBJ2-4 . TRBV7-9
CAWSSTANTEAFF TRBJ1-1 . TRBV30
CASIGEGLRGYNEQFF TRBJ2-1 . TRBV25-1
CASSPTSGDQQPQHF TRBJ1-5 . TRBV27
CASSHQGRGTEAFF TRBJ1-1 . TRBV27
CATRDNRQLQETQYF TRBJ2-5 . TRBV7-3
CASAGRGGYEQYF TRBJ2-7 TRBD2 TRBV14
CASSITGVTEAFF TRBJ1-1 TRBD1 TRBV12-3/TRBV12-4
CASSPLIAGSSYNEQFF TRBJ2-1 TRBD2 TRBV5-1
CSASEGQGYEQYF TRBJ2-7 TRBD1 TRBV20-1
CASSYFGVIAGELFF TRBJ2-2 . TRBV6-2/TRBV6-3
CASSAAPRMGYEQYF TRBJ2-7 . TRBV27
CASRGRPHDEQYF TRBJ2-7 TRBD2 TRBV13
CATSLRLNYGYTF TRBJ1-2 . TRBV15
CASSNPQENTEAFF TRBJ1-1 . TRBV27
CASSPSGSTYNEQFF TRBJ2-1 TRBD2 TRBV9
CASGLDNHNEQFF TRBJ2-1 . TRBV12-5
CASSRDREETQYF TRBJ2-5 TRBD1 TRBV3-1
CASSQVNGDTEAFF TRBJ1-1 . TRBV4-1
CSVEGGISSYGYTF TRBJ1-2 . TRBV29-1
CASSPPLGDTQYF TRBJ2-3 . TRBV7-9
CSVVRNTGELFF TRBJ2-2 . TRBV29-1
CASTNPGLALHEQYF TRBJ2-7 TRBD2 TRBV27
CASSLTPSGQDSYNEQFF TRBJ2-1 . TRBV28
CSAFSTSGRAYEQYF TRBJ2-7 TRBD2 TRBV20-1
CASSSSGITGELFF TRBJ2-2 TRBD2 TRBV27
CAWSVRGPPGNTIYF TRBJ1-3 . TRBV30
CASSSPGQNSPLHF TRBJ1-6 . TRBV6-5
CASSVTRDGVYEQYF TRBJ2-7 . TRBV19
CATLRGQAQHF TRBJ1-5 . TRBV6-6
CASSLLLAGGPDGELFF TRBJ2-2 TRBD2 TRBV27
CASSYSDPAEGTKNIQYF TRBJ2-4 . TRBV6-5
CASSQALMYEQYF TRBJ2-7 . TRBV3-1
CASSYGQLGAEAFF TRBJ1-1 . TRBV6-5
CSVGQGHTDTQYF TRBJ2-3 . TRBV29-1
CASIGAGAENEQYF TRBJ2-7 TRBD2 TRBV27
CASSLARNYGYTF TRBJ1-2 . TRBV28
CASSLGAGTGLYEQYF TRBJ2-7 TRBD1 TRBV28
CASSSLRYGYTF TRBJ1-2 . TRBV28
CSAEGPVTDTQYF TRBJ2-3 . TRBV20-1
CASSSYIYGYTF TRBJ1-2 . TRBV5-6
CASSLFRAGGDTQYF TRBJ2-3 TRBD2 TRBV27
CASSQERLPYNEQFF TRBJ2-1 . TRBV3-1
CSARDFRGEQFF TRBJ2-1 . TRBV20-1
CASSPAASGLSYEQYF TRBJ2-7 TRBD2 TRBV7-7
CSVEDRGGPYNEQFF TRBJ2-1 TRBD1 TRBV29-1
CASSQVERYNEQFF TRBJ2-1 . TRBV14
CASSLEWGQPQHF TRBJ1-5 . TRBV27
CASSLRVGYEQYF TRBJ2-7 . TRBV27
CATSRVRQGSGYGYTF TRBJ1-2 TRBD1 TRBV15
CASRGLEWETQYF TRBJ2-5 . TRBV7-9
CSARFGGYTF TRBJ1-2 . TRBV20-1